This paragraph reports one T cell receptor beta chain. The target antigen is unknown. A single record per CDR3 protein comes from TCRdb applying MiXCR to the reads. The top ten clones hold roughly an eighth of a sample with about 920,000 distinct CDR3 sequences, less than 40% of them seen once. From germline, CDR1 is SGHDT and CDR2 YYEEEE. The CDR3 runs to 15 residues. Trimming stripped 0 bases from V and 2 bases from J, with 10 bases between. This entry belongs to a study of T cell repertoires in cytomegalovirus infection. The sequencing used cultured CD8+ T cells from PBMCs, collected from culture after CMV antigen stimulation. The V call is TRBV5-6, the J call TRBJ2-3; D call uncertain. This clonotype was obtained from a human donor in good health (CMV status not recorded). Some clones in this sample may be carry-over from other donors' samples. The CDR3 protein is CASSLGAGNTDTQYF. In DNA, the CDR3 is TGTGCCAGCAGCTTGGGGGCAGGTAACACAGATACGCAGTATTTT.